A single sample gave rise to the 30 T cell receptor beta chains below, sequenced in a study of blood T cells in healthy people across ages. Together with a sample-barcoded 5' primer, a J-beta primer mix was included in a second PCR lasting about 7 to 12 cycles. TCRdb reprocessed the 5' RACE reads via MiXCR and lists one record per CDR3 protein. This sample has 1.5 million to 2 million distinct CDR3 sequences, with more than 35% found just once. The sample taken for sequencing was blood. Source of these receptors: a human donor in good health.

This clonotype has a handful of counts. CDR3 loop: CSASPPGDYGYTF. The CDR3 bases are TGCAGTGCTAGCCCCCCGGGAGACTATGGCTACACCTTC. J is TRBJ1-2 and V is TRBV20-1; D remains unclear. The CDR3 totals 13 residues. Trimming cost V 3 bases and J 3 bases, with 11 bases left between them. Germline CDR1 reads DFQATT; CDR2 reads SNEGSKA (reference sequence).

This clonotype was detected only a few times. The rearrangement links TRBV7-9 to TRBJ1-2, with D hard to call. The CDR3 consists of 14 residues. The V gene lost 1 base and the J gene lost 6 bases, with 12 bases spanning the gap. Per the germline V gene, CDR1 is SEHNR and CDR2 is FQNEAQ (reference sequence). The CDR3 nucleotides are TGTGCCAGCAGCTTAGACAGAGGGAGGGATGGCTACACCTTC. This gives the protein CASSLDRGRDGYTF.

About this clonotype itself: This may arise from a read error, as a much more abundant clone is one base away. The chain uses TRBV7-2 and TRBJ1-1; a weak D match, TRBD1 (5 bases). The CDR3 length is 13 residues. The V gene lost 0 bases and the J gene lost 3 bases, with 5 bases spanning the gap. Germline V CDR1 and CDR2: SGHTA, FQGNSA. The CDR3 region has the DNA TGTGCCAGCAGCTTAGCACAGGACACTGAAGCTTTCTTT. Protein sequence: CASSLAQDTEAFF.

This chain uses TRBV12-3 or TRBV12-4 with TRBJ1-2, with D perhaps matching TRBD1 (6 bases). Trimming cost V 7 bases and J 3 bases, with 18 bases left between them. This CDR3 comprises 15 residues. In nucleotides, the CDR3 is TGTGCCAGCACCTCAGCCGGGGGCGCCTACTATGGCTACACCTTC. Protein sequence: CASTSAGGAYYGYTF.

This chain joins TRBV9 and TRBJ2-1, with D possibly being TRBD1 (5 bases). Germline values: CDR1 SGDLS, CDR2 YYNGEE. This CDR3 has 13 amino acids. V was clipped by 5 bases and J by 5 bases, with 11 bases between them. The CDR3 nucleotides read TGTGCCAGCAGGGACAACCTGAACAATGAGCAGTTCTTC. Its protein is CASRDNLNNEQFF.

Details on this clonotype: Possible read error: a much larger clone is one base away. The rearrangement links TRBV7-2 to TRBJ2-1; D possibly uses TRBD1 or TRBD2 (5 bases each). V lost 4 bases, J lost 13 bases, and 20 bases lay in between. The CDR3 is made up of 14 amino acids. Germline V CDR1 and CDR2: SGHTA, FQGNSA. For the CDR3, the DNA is TGTGCCAGCAGCTCAGAGAGAATAGTTGGGACCCAGTTCTTC. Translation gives CASSSERIVGTQFF.

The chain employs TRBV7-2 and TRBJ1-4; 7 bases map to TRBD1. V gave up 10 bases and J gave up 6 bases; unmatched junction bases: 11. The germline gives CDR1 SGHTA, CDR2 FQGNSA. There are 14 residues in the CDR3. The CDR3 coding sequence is TGTGCCACCAAACTAGGGGGCGCAGATGAAAAACTGTTTTTT. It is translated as CATKLGGADEKLFF.

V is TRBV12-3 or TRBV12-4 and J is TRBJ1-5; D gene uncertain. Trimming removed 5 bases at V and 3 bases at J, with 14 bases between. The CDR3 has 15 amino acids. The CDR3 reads CASSTSGEYNQPQHF. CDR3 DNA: TGTGCCAGCAGTACCTCAGGTGAATACAATCAGCCCCAGCATTTT.

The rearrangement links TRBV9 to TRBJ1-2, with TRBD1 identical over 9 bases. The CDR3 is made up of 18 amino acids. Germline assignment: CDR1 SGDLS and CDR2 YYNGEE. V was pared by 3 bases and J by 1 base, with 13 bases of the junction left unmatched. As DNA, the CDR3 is TGTGCCAGCAGCGCCCCCGGGACAGGGACGGAGTTTAACTATGGCTACACCTTC. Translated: CASSAPGTGTEFNYGYTF. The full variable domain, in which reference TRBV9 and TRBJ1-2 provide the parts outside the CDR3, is DSGVTQTPKHLITATGQRVTLRCSPRSGDLSVYWYQQSLDQGLQFLIQYYNGEERAKGNILERFSAQQFPDLHSELNLSSLELGDSALYFCASSAPGTGTEFNYGYTFGSGTRLTVV.

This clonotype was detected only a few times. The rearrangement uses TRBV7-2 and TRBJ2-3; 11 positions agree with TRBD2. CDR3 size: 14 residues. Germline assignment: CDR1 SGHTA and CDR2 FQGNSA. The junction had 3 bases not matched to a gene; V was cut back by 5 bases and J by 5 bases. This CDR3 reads CASSEGTSGDTQYF. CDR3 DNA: TGTGCCAGCAGCGAAGGGACTAGCGGAGATACGCAGTATTTT.

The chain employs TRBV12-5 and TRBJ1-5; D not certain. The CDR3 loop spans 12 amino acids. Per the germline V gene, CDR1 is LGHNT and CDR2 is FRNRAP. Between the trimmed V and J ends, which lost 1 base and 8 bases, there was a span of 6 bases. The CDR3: CASGLAGEPQHF. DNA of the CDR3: TGTGCTAGTGGTTTGGCCGGGGAGCCCCAGCATTTT.

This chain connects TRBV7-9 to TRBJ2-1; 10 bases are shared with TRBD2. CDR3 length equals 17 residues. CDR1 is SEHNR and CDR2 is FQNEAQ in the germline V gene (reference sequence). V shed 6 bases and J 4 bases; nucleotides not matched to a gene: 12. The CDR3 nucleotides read TGTGCCAGCAGACCTAGAACAACTAGCGGGGCTTACAATGAGCAGTTCTTC. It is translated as CASRPRTTSGAYNEQFF.

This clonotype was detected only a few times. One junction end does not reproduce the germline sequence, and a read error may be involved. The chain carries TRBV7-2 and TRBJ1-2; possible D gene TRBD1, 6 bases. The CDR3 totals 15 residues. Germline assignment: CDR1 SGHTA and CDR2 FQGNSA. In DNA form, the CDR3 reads TGTGCCCGCAGCTTAGCCCAAGATACAGGGATAGGCTACACCTTC. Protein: CARSLAQDTGIGYTF.

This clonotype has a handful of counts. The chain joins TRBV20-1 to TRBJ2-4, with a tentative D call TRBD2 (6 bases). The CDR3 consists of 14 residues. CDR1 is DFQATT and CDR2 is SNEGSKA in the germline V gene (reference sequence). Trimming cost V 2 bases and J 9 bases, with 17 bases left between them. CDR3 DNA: TGCAGTGCTAGATATGATAGGGACTTAGGCATTCAGTACTTC. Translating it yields CSARYDRDLGIQYF.

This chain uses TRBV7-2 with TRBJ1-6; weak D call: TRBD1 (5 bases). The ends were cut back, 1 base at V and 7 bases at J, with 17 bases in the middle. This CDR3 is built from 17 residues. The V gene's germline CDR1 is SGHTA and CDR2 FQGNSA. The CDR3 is CASSLVQGAGNNSPLHF. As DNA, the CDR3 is TGTGCCAGCAGCTTAGTGCAGGGAGCAGGCAACAATTCACCCCTCCACTTT.

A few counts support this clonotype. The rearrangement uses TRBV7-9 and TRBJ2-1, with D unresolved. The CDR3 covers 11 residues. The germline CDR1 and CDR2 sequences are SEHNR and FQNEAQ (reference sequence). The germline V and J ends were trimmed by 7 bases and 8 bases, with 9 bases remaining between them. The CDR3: CASTDFDEQFF. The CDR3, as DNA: TGTGCCAGCACCGACTTCGATGAGCAGTTCTTC.

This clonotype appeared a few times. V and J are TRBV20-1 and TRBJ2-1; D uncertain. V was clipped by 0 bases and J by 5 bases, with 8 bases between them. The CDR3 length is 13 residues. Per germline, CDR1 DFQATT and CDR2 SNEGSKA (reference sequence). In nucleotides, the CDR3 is TGCAGTGCTAGAGATGACATTCACAATGAGCAGTTCTTC. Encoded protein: CSARDDIHNEQFF.

The CDR3 region is CASSPSGDGYTNTEAFF. The CDR3 coding sequence is TGTGCCAGCAGCCCTAGCGGGGACGGATACACCAACACTGAAGCTTTCTTT. This chain connects TRBV7-8 to TRBJ1-1; possibly TRBD1 for D (5 bases). The CDR3 covers 17 residues. The V end was cut by 5 bases, the J end by 2 bases, with 21 bases between. Germline lookup yields CDR1 SGHVS and CDR2 FQNEAQ. Full variable domain (remainder filled in from reference TRBV7-8 and TRBJ1-1): GAGVSQSPRYKVAKRGQDVALRCDPISGHVSLFWYQQALGQGPEFLTYFQNEAQLDKSGLPSDRFFAERPEGSVSTLKIQRTQQEDSAVYLCASSPSGDGYTNTEAFFGQGTRLTVV.

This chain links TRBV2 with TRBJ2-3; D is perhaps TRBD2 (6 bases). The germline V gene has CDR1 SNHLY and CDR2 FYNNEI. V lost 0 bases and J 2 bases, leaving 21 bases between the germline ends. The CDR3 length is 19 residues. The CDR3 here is CASSEAEFFGRGDTDTQYF. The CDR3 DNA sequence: TGTGCCAGCAGTGAAGCTGAATTTTTCGGGCGGGGAGACACAGATACGCAGTATTTT.

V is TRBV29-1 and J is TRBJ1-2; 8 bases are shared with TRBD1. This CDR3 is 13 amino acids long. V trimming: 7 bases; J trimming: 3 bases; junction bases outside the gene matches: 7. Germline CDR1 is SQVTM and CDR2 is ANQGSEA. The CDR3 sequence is CSAAGQGDYGYTF. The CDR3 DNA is TGCAGCGCCGCCGGACAGGGAGACTATGGCTACACCTTC.

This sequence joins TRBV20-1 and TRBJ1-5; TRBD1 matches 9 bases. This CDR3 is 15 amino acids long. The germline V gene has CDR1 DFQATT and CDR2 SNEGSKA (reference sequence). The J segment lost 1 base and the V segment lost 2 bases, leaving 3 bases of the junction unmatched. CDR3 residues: CSARYTGGSNQPQHF. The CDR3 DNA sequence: TGCAGTGCTAGATATACAGGGGGCAGCAATCAGCCCCAGCATTTT.

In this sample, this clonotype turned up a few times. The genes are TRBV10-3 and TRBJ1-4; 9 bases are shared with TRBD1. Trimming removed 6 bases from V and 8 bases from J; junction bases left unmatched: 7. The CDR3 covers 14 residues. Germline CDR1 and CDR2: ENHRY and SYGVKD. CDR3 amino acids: CAISRTGEKEKLFF. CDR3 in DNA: TGTGCCATCAGCCGGACAGGGGAAAAAGAAAAACTGTTTTTT.

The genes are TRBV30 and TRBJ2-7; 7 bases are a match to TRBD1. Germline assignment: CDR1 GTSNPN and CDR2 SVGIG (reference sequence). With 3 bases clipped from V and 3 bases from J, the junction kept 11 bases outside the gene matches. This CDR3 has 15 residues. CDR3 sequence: CAWRALGQHHYEQYF. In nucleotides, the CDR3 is TGTGCCTGGAGGGCCCTGGGACAGCATCACTACGAGCAGTACTTC.

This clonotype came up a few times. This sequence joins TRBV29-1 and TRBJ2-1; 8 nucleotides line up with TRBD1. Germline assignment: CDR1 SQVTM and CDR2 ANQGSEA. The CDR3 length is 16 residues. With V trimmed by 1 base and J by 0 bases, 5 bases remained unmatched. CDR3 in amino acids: CSVEASGTGSYNEQFF. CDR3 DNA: TGCAGCGTTGAAGCCTCCGGGACAGGCTCCTACAATGAGCAGTTCTTC.

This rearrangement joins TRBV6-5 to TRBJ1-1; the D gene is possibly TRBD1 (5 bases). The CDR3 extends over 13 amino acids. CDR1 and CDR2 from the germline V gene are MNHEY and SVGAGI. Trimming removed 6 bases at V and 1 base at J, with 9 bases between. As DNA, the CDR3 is TGTGCCAGCAGCGCGGACAAGAACACTGAAGCTTTCTTT. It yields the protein CASSADKNTEAFF.

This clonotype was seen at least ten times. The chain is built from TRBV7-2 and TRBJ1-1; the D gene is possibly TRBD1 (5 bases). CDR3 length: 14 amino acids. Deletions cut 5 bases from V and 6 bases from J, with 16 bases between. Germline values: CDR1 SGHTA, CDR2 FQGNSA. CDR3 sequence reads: CASSTGTFISEAFF. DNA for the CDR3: TGTGCCAGCAGCACCGGGACGTTTATTTCTGAAGCTTTCTTT.

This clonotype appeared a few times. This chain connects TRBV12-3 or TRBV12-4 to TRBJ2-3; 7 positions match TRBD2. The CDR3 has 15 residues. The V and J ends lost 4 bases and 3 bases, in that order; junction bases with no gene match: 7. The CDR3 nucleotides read TGTGCCAGCAGTTGGGCCCCGGGGGGAACAGATACGCAGTATTTT. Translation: CASSWAPGGTDTQYF.

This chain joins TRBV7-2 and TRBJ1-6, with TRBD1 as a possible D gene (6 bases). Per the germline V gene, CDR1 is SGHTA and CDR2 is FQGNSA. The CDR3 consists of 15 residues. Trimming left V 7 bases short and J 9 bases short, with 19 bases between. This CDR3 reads CASTYGSRGASPLHF. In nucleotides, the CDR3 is TGTGCCAGCACCTATGGTAGTAGGGGGGCTTCACCCCTCCACTTT.

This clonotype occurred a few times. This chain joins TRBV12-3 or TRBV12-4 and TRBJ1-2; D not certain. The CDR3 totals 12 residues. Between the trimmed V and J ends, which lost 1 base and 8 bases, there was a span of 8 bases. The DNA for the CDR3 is TGTGCCAGCAGTTTAGAGGTGCTAGGCTACACCTTC. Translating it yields CASSLEVLGYTF.

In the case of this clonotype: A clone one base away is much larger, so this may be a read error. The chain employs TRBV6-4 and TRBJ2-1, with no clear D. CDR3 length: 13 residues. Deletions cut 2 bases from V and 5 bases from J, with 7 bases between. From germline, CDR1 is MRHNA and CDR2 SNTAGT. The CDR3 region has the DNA TGTGCCAGCAGTGACGGCTCTCACAATGAGCAGTTCTTC. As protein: CASSDGSHNEQFF.